These 8 T cell receptor beta chains originate from one sample sequenced in a study of T cell responses to AZD1222 COVID-19 vaccine. TCRdb's table, derived via immunoSEQ multiplex PCR, lists solely in-frame clones and lacks some. The table records about 130,000 clones, 85% to 95% of them present only once. Specimen: peripheral blood, collected on day 0 of AZD1222 vaccination. All receptors derive from an adult in good health.

This sequence joins TRBV18 and TRBJ1-2; D unresolved. Trimming removed 0 bases from V and 4 bases from J, with 9 bases in between. The CDR3 totals 14 residues. Germline CDR1 reads KGHSH; CDR2 reads LQKENI. The CDR3 spells CASSPPIRAYGYTF. In DNA, the CDR3 is TGTGCCAGCTCACCACCAATAAGGGCCTATGGCTACACCTTC. The whole variable domain, filled in from reference TRBV18 and TRBJ1-2, reads NAGVMQNPRHLVRRRGQEARLRCSPMKGHSHVYWYRQLPEEGLKFMVYLQKENIIDESGMPKERFSAEFPKEGPSILRIQQVVRGDSAAYFCASSPPIRAYGYTFGSGTRLTVV.

The V call is TRBV7-7, the J call TRBJ1-4; D is undetermined. This CDR3 has 15 amino acids. The germline CDR1 and CDR2 sequences are SSHAT and FNYEAQ (reference sequence). Deletions cut 5 bases from V and 5 bases from J, with 15 bases between. Written as DNA, the CDR3 is TGTGCCAGCAGCCCAGGACTGACGGGAAATGAAAAACTGTTTTTT. Translated, it gives CASSPGLTGNEKLFF.

This clone showed up just a few times. The V gene is TRBV11-1, the J gene TRBJ1-1; D is ambiguous. Trimming removed 7 bases at V and 4 bases at J, with 10 bases between. The CDR3 spans 12 residues. The germline CDR1 and CDR2 sequences are SGHAT and FQDESV (reference sequence). CDR3 in DNA: TGTGCCAGCATGTCTACGGGCACTGAAGCTTTCTTT. The encoded protein is CASMSTGTEAFF.

The chain has TRBV7-3 and TRBJ1-2; D remains unclear. V lost 4 bases and J lost 4, with 16 bases in between. Per the germline V gene, CDR1 is SGHTA and CDR2 is FQGTGA. The CDR3 sequence is 15 residues long. The CDR3 loop reads CASSSPGRAGYGYTF. As DNA, the CDR3 is TGTGCCAGCAGCTCTCCGGGAAGGGCCGGCTATGGCTACACCTTC.

The V call is TRBV4-1, the J call TRBJ2-2; 10 bases map to TRBD1. Germline CDR1 is MGHRA and CDR2 is YSYEKL. With V trimmed by 7 bases and J by 0 bases, 11 bases remained unmatched. CDR3 size: 18 residues. CDR3 in DNA: TGCGCCAGCATTGGGGGGGGGACAGGGGTCCCGAACACCGGGGAGCTGTTTTTT. It codes for CASIGGGTGVPNTGELFF.

V and J are TRBV19 and TRBJ2-7; the match to TRBD1 covers 9 bases. Germline loops: CDR1 LNHDA, CDR2 SQIVND (reference sequence). The CDR3 extends over 15 amino acids. V was clipped by 6 bases and J by 4 bases; unmatched bases: 10. This CDR3 is CASRPRDREGYEQYF. As DNA, the CDR3 is TGTGCCAGTAGGCCCCGGGACAGGGAAGGTTACGAGCAGTACTTC. The complete variable domain, with remaining parts taken from reference TRBV19 and TRBJ2-7, reads DGGITQSPKYLFRKEGQNVTLSCEQNLNHDAMYWYRQDPGQGLRLIYYSQIVNDFQKGDIAEGYSVSREKKESFPLTVTSAQKNPTAFYLCASRPRDREGYEQYFGPGTRLTVT.

J is TRBJ2-2 and V is TRBV6-4, with D hard to call. The V and J ends lost 6 bases and 7 bases respectively, with 15 bases between them. The CDR3 runs 14 residues. Looked up from germline, CDR1 is MRHNA and CDR2 is SNTAGT. CDR3 residues: CASRRRPGDGELFF. In DNA form, the CDR3 reads TGTGCCAGCAGACGGCGACCAGGTGACGGGGAGCTGTTTTTT.

Note on this clone: The sample has other DNA sequences that encode this CDR3 too. The chain has TRBV5-1 and TRBJ2-2; possible D gene TRBD2, 5 bases. The CDR3 has 15 amino acids. Germline V gene lookup returns CDR1 SGHRS and CDR2 YFSETQ. V lost 2 bases and J 2 bases, leaving 10 bases between the germline ends. CDR3 loop: CASSLRTGNTGELFF. The CDR3 nucleotides read TGCGCCAGCAGCTTACGGACTGGCAACACCGGGGAGCTGTTTTTT.